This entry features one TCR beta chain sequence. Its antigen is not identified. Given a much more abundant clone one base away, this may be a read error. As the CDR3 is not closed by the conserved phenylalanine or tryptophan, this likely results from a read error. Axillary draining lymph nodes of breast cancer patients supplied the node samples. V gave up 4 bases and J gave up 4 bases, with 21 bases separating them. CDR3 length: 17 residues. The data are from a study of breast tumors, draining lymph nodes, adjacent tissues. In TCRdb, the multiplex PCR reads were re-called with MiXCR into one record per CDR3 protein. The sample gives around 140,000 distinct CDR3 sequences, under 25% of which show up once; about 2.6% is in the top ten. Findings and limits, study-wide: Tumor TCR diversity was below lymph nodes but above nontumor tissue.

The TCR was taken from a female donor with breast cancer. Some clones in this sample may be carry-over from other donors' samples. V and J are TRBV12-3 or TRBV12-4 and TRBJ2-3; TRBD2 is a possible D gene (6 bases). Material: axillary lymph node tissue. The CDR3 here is CASSYGGEVRSPDTQYL. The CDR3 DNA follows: TGTGCCAGCAGTTACGGCGGGGAGGTTCGGAGCCCAGATACGCAGTATCTT.